The 3 T cell receptor beta chains in this list originate from one sample, sequenced in a study of vaccination effects on CD4 cells after COVID-19 (dated by TCRdb to the early 2020s). In the ViraFEST assay, PBMC were stimulated with viral peptide pools, and antigen-specific CD4+ T cell clonotypes were then identified by expansion using TCR sequencing. After around 10 days of culture, CD4+ T cells were isolated with the EasySep CD4+ T cell isolation kit. PCR-confirmed SARS-CoV-2 infection had occurred in convalescent patients between March and December 2020, before the Alpha, Beta and Delta variants emerged in the United States. These receptors lack a known antigen. Libraries came from the immunoSEQ multiplex PCR assay. Held by TCRdb, this immuneACCESS table contains in-frame sequences only and omits some clones. Under half of the omission traces to an unresolved V gene where checked; the cause of the rest is unknown. Across this sample there are 22,000 or so clones, with over 70% seen only once. Clones ranked in the top ten supply 35% to 40% of the sample.

The sample consisted of CD4+ T cells from PBMCs cultured with a peptide pool, taken before COVID-19 vaccination. The receptors were gathered from a human donor who had a prior SARS-CoV-2 infection.

The chain employs TRBV3-1 (or the pseudogene TRBV3-2) and TRBJ2-6; maybe TRBD2 (6 bases). The CDR3 consists of 14 residues. Germline V gives CDR1 LGHDT, CDR2 YNNKEL (reference sequence). Trimming took off 5 bases at V and 3 bases at J, with 8 bases between the two ends. CDR3 sequence reads: CASSGTFGANVLTF. The DNA of the CDR3 is TGTGCCAGCAGCGGGACTTTTGGGGCCAACGTCCTGACTTTC.

There are a few counts of this clone. The chain couples TRBV5-1 to TRBJ2-1, with 8 positions matching TRBD2. Germline lookup yields CDR1 SGHRS and CDR2 YFSETQ. J was trimmed by 4 bases and V by 0 bases; bases with no gene match: 6. The CDR3 length is 16 residues. CDR3 DNA: TGCGCCAGCAGCTTGGATGGCGGGGGGTCTTACAATGAGCAGTTCTTC. This gives the protein CASSLDGGGSYNEQFF.

About this clone: The junction differs from germline at one of its ends, possibly a read error. The gene calls are TRBV5-1 and TRBJ1-1; 7 nucleotides match TRBD1. CDR1 SGHRS and CDR2 YFSETQ come from the germline V gene. There are 14 residues in the CDR3. This CDR3 is CASTRGQVNTEAFF. The CDR3 region has the DNA TGCGCCAGCACCCGAGGACAGGTGAATACTGAAGCTTTCTTT.